This T cell receptor beta chain was documented in a study of blood T cell repertoires in COVID-19. Study-level background: The study drew acute and convalescent COVID-19 samples from the United States, Italy and Spain.

Method: immunoSEQ multiplex PCR; TCRdb's copy keeps in-frame clones and lacks some. Of under 200,000 clones in the sample, 75% to 90% were seen once. The CDR3 runs 17 residues. V was clipped by 4 bases and J by 2 bases; unmatched bases: 8. CDR1 SQVTM and CDR2 ANQGSEA come from the germline V gene. Adults between roughly 18 and 95 years of age took part from 24 US areas. Two negative PCRs, clearance, or symptom resolution had been documented for recovered Cohort 3 donors. This TCR was recovered from a young woman who had recovered from COVID-19. The source material was PBMCs or T cells enriched from blood (not recorded which). This rearrangement joins TRBV29-1 to TRBJ2-5, with 15 bases aligning to TRBD2. This CDR3 reads CSVVGTSGRTLQETQYF. The CDR3 coding sequence is TGCAGCGTTGTCGGGACTAGCGGGAGGACCTTACAAGAGACCCAGTACTTC.